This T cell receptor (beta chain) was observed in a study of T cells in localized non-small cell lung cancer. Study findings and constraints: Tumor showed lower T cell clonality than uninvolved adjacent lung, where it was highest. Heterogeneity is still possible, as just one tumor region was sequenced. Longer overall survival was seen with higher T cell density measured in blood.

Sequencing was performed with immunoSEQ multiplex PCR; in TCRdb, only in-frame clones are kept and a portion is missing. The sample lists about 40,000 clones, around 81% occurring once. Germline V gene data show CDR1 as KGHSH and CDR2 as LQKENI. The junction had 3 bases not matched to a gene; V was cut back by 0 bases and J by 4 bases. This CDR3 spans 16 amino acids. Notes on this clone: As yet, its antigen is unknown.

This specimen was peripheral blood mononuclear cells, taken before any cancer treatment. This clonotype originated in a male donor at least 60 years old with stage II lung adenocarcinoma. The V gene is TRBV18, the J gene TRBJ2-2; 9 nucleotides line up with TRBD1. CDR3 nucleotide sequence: TGTGCCAGCTCACCACCGGGACAGGGCCCCACCGGGGAGCTGTTTTTT. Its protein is CASSPPGQGPTGELFF. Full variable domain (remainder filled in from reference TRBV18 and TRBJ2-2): NAGVMQNPRHLVRRRGQEARLRCSPMKGHSHVYWYRQLPEEGLKFMVYLQKENIIDESGMPKERFSAEFPKEGPSILRIQQVVRGDSAAYFCASSPPGQGPTGELFFGEGSRLTVL.